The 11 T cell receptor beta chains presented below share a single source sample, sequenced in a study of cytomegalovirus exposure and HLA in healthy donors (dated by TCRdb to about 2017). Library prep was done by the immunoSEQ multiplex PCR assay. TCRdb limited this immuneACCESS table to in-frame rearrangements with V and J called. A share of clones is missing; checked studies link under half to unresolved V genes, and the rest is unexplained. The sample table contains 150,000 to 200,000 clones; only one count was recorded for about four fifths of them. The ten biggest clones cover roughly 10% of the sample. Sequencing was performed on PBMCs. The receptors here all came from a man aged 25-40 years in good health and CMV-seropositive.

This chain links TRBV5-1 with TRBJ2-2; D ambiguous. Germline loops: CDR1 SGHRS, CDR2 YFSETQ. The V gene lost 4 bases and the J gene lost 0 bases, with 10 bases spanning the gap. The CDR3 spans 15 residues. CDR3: CASSLSLANTGELFF. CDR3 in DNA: TGCGCCAGCAGCCTATCATTGGCGAACACCGGGGAGCTGTTTTTT.

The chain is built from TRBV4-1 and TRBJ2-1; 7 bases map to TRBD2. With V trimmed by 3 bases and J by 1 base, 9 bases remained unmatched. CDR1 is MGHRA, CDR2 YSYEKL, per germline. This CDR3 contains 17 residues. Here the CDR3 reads CASSHRTRSRSYNEQFF. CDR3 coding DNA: TGCGCCAGCAGCCACAGGACTAGATCAAGGTCCTACAATGAGCAGTTCTTC.

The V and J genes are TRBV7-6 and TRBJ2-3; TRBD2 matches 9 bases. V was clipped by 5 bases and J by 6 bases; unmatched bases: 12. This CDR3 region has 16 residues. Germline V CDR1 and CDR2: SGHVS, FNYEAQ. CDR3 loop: CASSRGGASGEDTQYF. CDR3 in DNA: TGTGCCAGCAGCCGTGGAGGGGCTAGCGGGGAGGATACGCAGTATTTT.

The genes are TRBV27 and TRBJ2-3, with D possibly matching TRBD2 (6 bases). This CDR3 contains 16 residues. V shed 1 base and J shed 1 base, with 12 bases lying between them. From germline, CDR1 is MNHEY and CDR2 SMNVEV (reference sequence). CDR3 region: CASSLWQGGGTDTQYF. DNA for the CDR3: TGTGCCAGCAGTTTATGGCAGGGCGGGGGCACAGATACGCAGTATTTT.

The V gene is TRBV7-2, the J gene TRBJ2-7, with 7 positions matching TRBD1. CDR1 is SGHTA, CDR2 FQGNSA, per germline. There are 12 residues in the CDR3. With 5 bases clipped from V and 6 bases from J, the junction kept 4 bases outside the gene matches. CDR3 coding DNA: TGTGCCAGCAGCATGACAGGGACCGAGCAGTACTTC. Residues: CASSMTGTEQYF.

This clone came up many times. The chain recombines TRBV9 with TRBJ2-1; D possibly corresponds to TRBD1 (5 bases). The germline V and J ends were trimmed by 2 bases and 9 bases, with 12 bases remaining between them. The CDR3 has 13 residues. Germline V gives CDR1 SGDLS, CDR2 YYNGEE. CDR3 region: CASSVSRGGEQFF. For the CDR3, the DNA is TGTGCCAGCAGCGTTAGTAGGGGCGGTGAGCAGTTCTTC.

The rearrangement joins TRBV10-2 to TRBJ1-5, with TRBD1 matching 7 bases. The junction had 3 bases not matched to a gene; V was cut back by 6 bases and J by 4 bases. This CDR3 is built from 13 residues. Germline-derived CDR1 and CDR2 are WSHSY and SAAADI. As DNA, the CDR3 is TGCGCCAGCAGGGGGACAGTTAATCAGCCCCAGCATTTT. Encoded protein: CASRGTVNQPQHF.

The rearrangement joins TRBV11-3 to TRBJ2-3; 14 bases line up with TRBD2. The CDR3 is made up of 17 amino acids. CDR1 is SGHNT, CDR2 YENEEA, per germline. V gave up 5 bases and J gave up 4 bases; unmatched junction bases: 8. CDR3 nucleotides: TGTGCCAGCAGCCCCGGGACTAGCGGGAGAGGGGCAGATACGCAGTATTTT. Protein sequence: CASSPGTSGRGADTQYF.

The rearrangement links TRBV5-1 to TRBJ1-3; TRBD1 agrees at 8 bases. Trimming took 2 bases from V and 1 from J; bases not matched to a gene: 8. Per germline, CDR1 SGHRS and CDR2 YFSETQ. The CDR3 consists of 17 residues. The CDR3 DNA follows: TGCGCCAGCAGCTTCTTCTCCGGGACAGGTTCTGGAAACACCATATATTTT. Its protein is CASSFFSGTGSGNTIYF.

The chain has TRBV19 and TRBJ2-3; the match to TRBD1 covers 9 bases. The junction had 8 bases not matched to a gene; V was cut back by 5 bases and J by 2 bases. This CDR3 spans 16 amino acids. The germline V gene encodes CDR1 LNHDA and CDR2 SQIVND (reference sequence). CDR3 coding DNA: TGTGCCAGTAGTCCCCGGGACAGGGTTACCACAGATACGCAGTATTTT. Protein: CASSPRDRVTTDTQYF.

The CDR3 DNA follows: TGTGCCAGCAGCTTAGTTCGGGGACAGGGACCCCCTGGGGCCAACGTCCTGACTTTC. Protein product: CASSLVRGQGPPGANVLTF. The rearrangement links TRBV11-2 to TRBJ2-6; 9 bases map to TRBD1. The CDR3 length is 19 residues. Trimming cost V 1 base and J 2 bases; bases outside gene matches: 9. CDR1 and CDR2 (germline): SGHAT, FQNNGV.